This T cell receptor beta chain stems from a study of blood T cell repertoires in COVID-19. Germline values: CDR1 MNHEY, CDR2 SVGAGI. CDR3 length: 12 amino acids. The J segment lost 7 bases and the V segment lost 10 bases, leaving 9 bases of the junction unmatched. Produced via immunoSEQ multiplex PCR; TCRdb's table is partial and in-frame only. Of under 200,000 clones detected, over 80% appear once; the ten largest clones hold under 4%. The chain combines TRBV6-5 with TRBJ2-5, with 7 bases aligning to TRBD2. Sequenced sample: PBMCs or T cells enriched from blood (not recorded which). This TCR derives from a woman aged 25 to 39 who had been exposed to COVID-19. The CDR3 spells CATAREGGTQYF. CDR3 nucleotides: TGTGCCACGGCAAGGGAGGGAGGGACCCAGTACTTC.